This T cell receptor beta chain was sequenced in a study of tumor and adjacent non-tumor tissue in lung cancer. Study in general: The cohort had 12 adenocarcinoma, a couple of squamous cell and 1 small cell patients. Broader study findings: In normal lung, the top 100 clones were significantly more dominant than in tumor. Higher tumor TCR diversity was associated with shorter survival.

This sample's RNA came from whole unsorted tissue. This non-tumor lung sample came from over 3 cm beyond the tumor edge. As regards this clonotype: Its target is not known.

The library came from three nested PCR rounds adapted from ARM-PCR protocols. A single record per CDR3 protein comes from TCRdb applying MiXCR to the multiplex PCR reads. The sample includes roughly 44,000 distinct CDR3 sequences, more than 60% of them seen just once. The CDR3 totals 15 residues. The V gene end was trimmed by 2 bases and the J gene end by 6 bases; junction bases not matched to a gene: 6. Looked up from germline, CDR1 is DFQATT and CDR2 is SNEGSKA (reference sequence). Sequences were obtained from distant non-tumor lung tissue. This chain connects TRBV20-1 to TRBJ2-4; TRBD1 matches 11 bases. The clonotype was recovered from a woman in her thirties or forties with non-small cell lung cancer. CDR3 sequence: CSARPGGTGGNIQYF. In nucleotides, the CDR3 is TGCAGTGCTAGACCAGGGGGGACAGGGGGAAACATTCAGTACTTC.